This is a list of T cell receptor beta chains from one sample in a study of CD8 T cells in ankylosing spondylitis. Via MiXCR, TCRdb re-called the 5' RACE reads, giving one row per CDR3 protein. The data show 670,000 or so distinct CDR3 sequences, over 15% seen once. The specimen was blood, either unsorted or a sorted T cell fraction (not recorded which). These receptors all stem from a male donor with ankylosing spondylitis. CDR3s include the opening cysteine and the closing phenylalanine or tryptophan. Fields, in order: V gene, J gene, clone size, CDR3 protein. Clone size, where shown, is once, few, many, or a class for clones that have expanded.

V: TRBV7-2; J: TRBJ2-1; size: NA; CDR3: CASSLSGTGSYNEQFF
V: TRBV6-1; J: TRBJ1-6; size: NA; CDR3: CASSDDRGSPLHF
V: TRBV20-1; J: TRBJ2-4; size: NA; CDR3: CSAREEVASGRQNIQYF
V: TRBV18; J: TRBJ2-5; size: NA; CDR3: CASLRAGQETQYF
V: TRBV27; J: TRBJ2-3; size: few; CDR3: CASSLSAGDLPDTQYF
V: TRBV20-1; J: TRBJ2-2; size: NA; CDR3: CSARGGGSGELFF
V: TRBV7-2; J: TRBJ2-3; size: NA; CDR3: CASSLPFGDTQYF
V: TRBV12-3/TRBV12-4; J: TRBJ1-1; size: few; CDR3: CASKTGQGFSADTEAFF
V: TRBV11-2; J: TRBJ2-5; size: few; CDR3: CASSWRGTAQETQYF
V: TRBV20-1; J: TRBJ1-1; size: few; CDR3: CSARDIRGTEAFF
V: TRBV3-1; J: TRBJ2-1; size: NA; CDR3: CASSQGEDTDYNEQFF
V: TRBV2; J: TRBJ2-3; size: NA; CDR3: CASSEARPTPGESTQYF
V: TRBV7-2; J: TRBJ2-3; size: few; CDR3: CASSAPSGGGPDTQYF
V: TRBV27; J: TRBJ2-1; size: few; CDR3: CASSFWDNYNEQFF
V: TRBV12-3/TRBV12-4; J: TRBJ1-2; size: many; CDR3: CASSLAARYGYTF
V: TRBV30; J: TRBJ1-1; size: NA; CDR3: CAGEAGSYTEAFF
V: TRBV5-1; J: TRBJ2-2; size: NA; CDR3: CASSLAVSGELFF
V: TRBV9; J: TRBJ2-2; size: NA; CDR3: CASSESPSGGNTGELFF
V: TRBV12-3/TRBV12-4; J: TRBJ2-1; size: many; CDR3: CASSIRGSSYNEQFF
V: TRBV4-3; J: TRBJ2-2; size: few; CDR3: CASSQAPTGHNTGELFF
V: TRBV20-1; J: TRBJ2-4; size: NA; CDR3: CSAPLTLAKNIQYF
V: TRBV12-3/TRBV12-4; J: TRBJ2-5; size: few; CDR3: CASRSDGAGQSTQYF
V: TRBV5-6; J: TRBJ2-3; size: NA; CDR3: CASSLASRDTQYF
V: TRBV12-3/TRBV12-4; J: TRBJ2-5; size: few; CDR3: CASSRVGGETQYF
V: TRBV4-3; J: TRBJ2-3; size: few; CDR3: CASSQDPVDISTDTQYF
V: TRBV20-1; J: TRBJ1-1; size: few; CDR3: CSARDRKGARTEAFF
V: TRBV2; J: TRBJ1-6; size: NA; CDR3: CASKQESPLHF
V: TRBV27; J: TRBJ2-7; size: few; CDR3: CASKEDRDSYEQYF
V: TRBV7-2; J: TRBJ2-1; size: few; CDR3: CASSSLQTSGRHEQFF
V: TRBV30; J: TRBJ2-6; size: few; CDR3: CAWGGIQSGANVLTF
V: TRBV5-1; J: TRBJ1-5; size: many; CDR3: CASSLDGASNQPQHF
V: TRBV5-1; J: TRBJ2-3; size: few; CDR3: CASSLRLAGYTDTQYF
V: TRBV4-2; J: TRBJ2-3; size: many; CDR3: CASSQRLPGQGTADTQYF
V: TRBV20-1; J: TRBJ2-1; size: NA; CDR3: CSARDLVRGDEQFF
V: TRBV29-1; J: TRBJ1-2; size: NA; CDR3: CSVTPGGGNYGYTF
V: TRBV2; J: TRBJ2-5; size: few; CDR3: CASSVSTMTGGETQYF
V: TRBV14; J: TRBJ2-7; size: NA; CDR3: CASGDTLGEQYF
V: TRBV4-1; J: TRBJ1-5; size: few; CDR3: CASSQDTPGQGAWNQPQHF
V: TRBV10-2; J: TRBJ2-3; size: NA; CDR3: CASSEVWSTDTQYF
V: TRBV20-1; J: TRBJ2-7; size: few; CDR3: CSARSPWFEQYF
V: TRBV18; J: TRBJ2-2; size: NA; CDR3: CASSPTSGRSGTGELFF
V: TRBV3-1; J: TRBJ2-5; size: many; CDR3: CASSSNLGALETQYF
V: TRBV6-1; J: TRBJ1-1; size: NA; CDR3: CASAGQTNTEAFF
V: TRBV3-1; J: TRBJ2-1; size: many; CDR3: CASSQEWGQGSYNEQFF
V: TRBV20-1; J: TRBJ2-1; size: few; CDR3: CSARDASGGRNEQFF
V: TRBV2; J: TRBJ2-7; size: NA; CDR3: CASSEGTSGDSYEQYF
V: TRBV6-1; J: TRBJ2-1; size: NA; CDR3: CASSRTGTGGLNEQFF
V: TRBV24-1; J: TRBJ2-1; size: NA; CDR3: CATSDLSYNEQFF
V: TRBV20-1; J: TRBJ2-5; size: NA; CDR3: CSEVGPLQETQYF
V: TRBV28; J: TRBJ2-7; size: many; CDR3: CASSLFPDEQYF
V: TRBV28; J: TRBJ2-7; size: few; CDR3: CASRGLVYEQYF
V: TRBV20-1; J: TRBJ2-3; size: few; CDR3: CSANVGGGTRTDTQYF
V: TRBV20-1; J: TRBJ1-2; size: few; CDR3: CSARDARRYGYTF
V: TRBV3-1; J: TRBJ2-1; size: NA; CDR3: CASSQDRTPYNEQFF